One sample yielded the 20 T cell receptor beta chains listed below, sequenced in a study of response to subunit inactivated influenza vaccine. TCRdb redid the calling of the RT-PCR reads with MiXCR, one entry per CDR3 protein. In the table there are under 500,000 distinct CDR3 sequences, 11% of which are singletons. The specimen comprised PBMCs from blood, sampled about 40 days after vaccination. These receptors all stem from a man over 45 who received an inactivated influenza vaccine.

This chain uses TRBV12-3 or TRBV12-4 with TRBJ2-5; the match to TRBD2 covers 10 bases. The CDR3 spans 21 residues. V lost 2 bases, J lost 3 bases, and 21 bases stayed unmatched. CDR3 loop: CASSLFGRGLGLAGVEETQYF. The DNA for the CDR3 is TGTGCCAGCAGTTTATTCGGTCGGGGGTTAGGGCTAGCGGGAGTAGAAGAGACCCAGTACTTC.

This rearrangement joins TRBV11-1 to TRBJ2-3; 10 positions agree with TRBD1. The germline V gene encodes CDR1 SGHAT and CDR2 FQDESV (reference sequence). V gave up 6 bases and J gave up 2 bases; unmatched junction bases: 17. The CDR3 sequence is 19 residues long. The CDR3 here is CASSFSRPGQGRPTDTQYF. In nucleotides, the CDR3 is TGTGCCAGCAGTTTTAGCCGGCCGGGACAGGGGCGACCCACAGATACGCAGTATTTT.

The sample holds a few counts of this clonotype. This sequence joins TRBV28 and TRBJ1-1; TRBD1 matches at 8 bases. This CDR3 comprises 16 residues. The V gene end was trimmed by 5 bases and the J gene end by 1 base; junction bases not matched to a gene: 9. Germline-derived CDR1 and CDR2 are MDHEN and SYDVKM. The CDR3 sequence is CASSPTGDRQNTEAFF. CDR3 in DNA: TGTGCCAGCAGTCCTACGGGGGACAGGCAGAACACTGAAGCTTTCTTT.

This clonotype was seen a handful of times. The rearrangement joins TRBV4-1 to TRBJ2-1, with D tentatively TRBD1 (6 bases). CDR3 length equals 17 residues. Germline values: CDR1 MGHRA, CDR2 YSYEKL. Trimming pared 1 base from V and 1 base from J, leaving 14 bases between. As DNA, the CDR3 is TGCGCCAGCAGCCAAGCCTCCGGGACACGGTCCTACAATGAGCAGTTCTTC. Its translation is CASSQASGTRSYNEQFF.

This clonotype was counted between two and nine times. The chain employs TRBV6-1 and TRBJ2-5; no reliable D call. CDR1 MNHNS and CDR2 SASEGT come from the germline V gene. V dropped 6 bases and J dropped 4 bases, with 6 bases sitting between them. The CDR3 has 11 amino acids. The CDR3 nucleotides are TGTGCCAGCAGGATAGTAGAGACCCAGTACTTC. Protein: CASRIVETQYF.

In its sample, this clonotype was seen a few times. This chain uses TRBV4-2 with TRBJ2-7; no firm D call. V shed 0 bases and J shed 0 bases, with 9 bases lying between them. The CDR3 has 15 amino acids. CDR1 and CDR2 from the germline V gene are LGHNA and YNFKEQ. The DNA for the CDR3 is TGTGCCAGCAGCCAAGACAGAAGGAGCTCCTACGAGCAGTACTTC. Translated, it gives CASSQDRRSSYEQYF.

V and J are TRBV7-6 and TRBJ2-5; 8 nucleotides match TRBD1. This CDR3 contains 17 residues. Per the germline V gene, CDR1 is SGHVS and CDR2 is FNYEAQ. The V and J ends lost 4 bases and 2 bases, in that order; junction bases with no gene match: 12. The CDR3 reads CASSSPTTDRVQETQYF. In DNA form, the CDR3 reads TGTGCCAGCAGCTCACCAACCACGGACAGGGTTCAAGAGACCCAGTACTTC.

In its sample, this clonotype was seen a few times. V usage is TRBV30 and J usage is TRBJ2-1, with 16 bases fitting TRBD2. V dropped 2 bases and J dropped 7; count of bases not matched to a gene: 5. Germline V gene lookup returns CDR1 GTSNPN and CDR2 SVGIG (reference sequence). The CDR3 spans 16 residues. CDR3 protein: CAWSRGTSGGANEQFF. For the CDR3, the DNA is TGTGCCTGGAGTCGTGGGACTAGCGGGGGGGCGAATGAGCAGTTCTTC.

This clonotype was observed a handful of times. The rearrangement joins TRBV19 to TRBJ2-1, with TRBD2 matching 10 bases. CDR3 size: 16 residues. The germline CDR1 and CDR2 sequences are LNHDA and SQIVND (reference sequence). V lost 5 bases and J lost 4; bases outside the gene matches: 8. The DNA of the CDR3 is TGTGCCAGTAGTGCCCAACCGGGACTAGCGTACAATGAGCAGTTCTTC. Translating gives CASSAQPGLAYNEQFF.

This clonotype was seen ten or more times. The rearrangement uses TRBV9 and TRBJ2-1, with D maybe TRBD2 (5 bases). The germline V and J ends were trimmed by 3 bases and 6 bases, with 22 bases remaining between them. The CDR3 is made up of 17 amino acids. Germline lookup yields CDR1 SGDLS and CDR2 YYNGEE. The CDR3 spells CASSAGPTGRRVNEQFF. The CDR3 region has the DNA TGTGCCAGCAGCGCCGGGCCCACTGGGAGAAGGGTCAATGAGCAGTTCTTC.

This clonotype has more than one count but fewer than ten. V and J are TRBV4-3 and TRBJ2-1, with D unclear. The ends were cut back, 4 bases at V and 7 bases at J, with 14 bases in the middle. This CDR3 is 14 amino acids long. Germline assignment: CDR1 LGHNA and CDR2 YSLEER. In nucleotides, the CDR3 is TGCGCCAGCAGCCTGTGGTCGTATGGTAATGAGCAGTTCTTC. Translation gives CASSLWSYGNEQFF.

This clonotype was observed a few times. V and J are TRBV24-1 and TRBJ2-1; 8 bases fit TRBD2. In germline, CDR1 is KGHDR, CDR2 SFDVKD. With 4 bases clipped from V and 2 bases from J, the junction kept 9 bases outside the gene matches. The CDR3 totals 17 residues. CDR3 nucleotide sequence: TGTGCCACCAGTGACCGGACTAGCAGGAACCCCTACAATGAGCAGTTCTTC. It translates to CATSDRTSRNPYNEQFF.

This clonotype was detected a few times. The rearrangement links TRBV15 to TRBJ2-7; 9 positions match TRBD2. V lost 4 bases to trimming and J lost 1 base; unmatched junction nucleotides: 5. CDR1 and CDR2 from the germline V gene are LNHNV and YYDKDF (reference sequence). The CDR3 is made up of 15 amino acids. CDR3 DNA: TGTGCCACCAGCATTGAAGCGGGAGGATCCTACGAGCAGTACTTC. It translates to CATSIEAGGSYEQYF.

This clonotype was counted a few times. The genes are TRBV28 and TRBJ2-2, with D uncertain. The length of the CDR3 is 13 residues. Germline CDR1 and CDR2: MDHEN and SYDVKM. The ends were cut back, 1 base at V and 6 bases at J, with 6 bases in the middle. The CDR3 nucleotides read TGTGCCAGCAGTTTATATGTATCCGGGGAGCTGTTTTTT. Protein sequence: CASSLYVSGELFF.

This clonotype has at least ten counts. The V gene is TRBV29-1, the J gene TRBJ2-3, with D unclear. The CDR3 covers 12 residues. V was cut by 5 bases and J by 3 bases, with 9 bases left in between. CDR1 and CDR2 from the germline V gene are SQVTM and ANQGSEA. The CDR3 spells CSVSDGTDTQYF. The CDR3 coding sequence is TGCAGCGTTTCGGACGGTACAGATACGCAGTATTTT.

In its sample, this clonotype was seen many times. The chain combines TRBV5-1 with TRBJ1-5; D remains unclear. The ends were cut back, 4 bases at V and 3 bases at J, with 14 bases in the middle. Looked up from germline, CDR1 is SGHRS and CDR2 is YFSETQ. This CDR3 spans 15 amino acids. CDR3 sequence reads: CASSPGPNDNQPQHF. The CDR3 bases are TGCGCCAGCAGCCCCGGGCCTAATGACAATCAGCCCCAGCATTTT.

For this clonotype: A much bigger clone sits one base away, suggesting this may be a read error. For the CDR3, the DNA is TGTGCCAGCAGTTTAGGCCGGGAGGGTGAGCGGTTCTTC. The encoded protein is CASSLGREGERFF. The chain couples TRBV12-3 or TRBV12-4 to TRBJ2-1; 8 bases line up with TRBD2. The CDR3 is 13 residues long.

There are many counts of this clonotype. The chain combines TRBV11-2 with TRBJ1-2; TRBD1 matches 7 bases. Germline lookup yields CDR1 SGHAT and CDR2 FQNNGV. The CDR3 consists of 14 residues. V lost 2 bases and J lost 6; bases outside the gene matches: 6. CDR3 coding DNA: TGTGCCAGCAGCTTAATTACCACAGGGGATGGCTACACCTTC. This translates into CASSLITTGDGYTF.

This clonotype was detected only a few times. The CDR3 here is CSVGRGLASSYNEQFF. The CDR3 DNA is TGCAGTGTGGGAAGGGGACTAGCGAGCTCCTACAATGAGCAGTTCTTC. The rearrangement uses TRBV20-1 and TRBJ2-1, with 10 bases that match TRBD2. The germline V gene encodes CDR1 DFQATT and CDR2 SNEGSKA (reference sequence). CDR3 length equals 16 residues. V trimming: 7 bases; J trimming: 0 bases; junction bases outside the gene matches: 9.

With respect to this clonotype: This CDR3 fails to terminate in the conserved phenylalanine or tryptophan, so it likely reflects a read error. The V and J genes are TRBV4-3 and TRBJ1-2; 7 bases fit TRBD1. CDR1 and CDR2 (germline): LGHNA, YSLEER. Trimming took 1 base from V and 5 from J; bases not matched to a gene: 4. This CDR3 has 14 amino acids. CDR3 DNA: TGCGCCAGCAGCCAAGGACAGGGTTGGTATGGCTACACCTTA. Protein sequence: CASSQGQGWYGYTL.